Below, 29 T cell receptor beta chains from the same sample are listed, as sequenced in a study of early T cells in non-severe SARS-CoV-2 infection. Each CDR3 protein is one row after TCRdb ran MiXCR on the 5' RACE reads. The top ten hold over 1.1% of the sample, which has 60,000 or so distinct CDR3 sequences, about 12% seen once. This material consisted of whole blood, taken at baseline. The receptor set was obtained from an adult who was a healthcare worker with PCR-confirmed SARS-CoV-2 infection or an uninfected control (not recorded which).

The J gene is TRBJ2-1, the V gene TRBV11-2; 13 bases are shared with TRBD2. This CDR3 is built from 15 residues. V was pared by 6 bases and J by 4 bases, with 3 bases of the junction left unmatched. Germline CDR1 SGHAT, CDR2 FQNNGV. DNA for the CDR3: TGTGCCAGCAGGCCGACTAGCGGGGGGTACAATGAGCAGTTCTTC. Translated: CASRPTSGGYNEQFF.

V and J are TRBV4-3 and TRBJ2-7, with a possible D match to TRBD1 (6 bases). V was trimmed by 1 base and J by 3 bases, leaving 19 bases between them. The germline gives CDR1 LGHNA, CDR2 YSLEER. CDR3 length: 17 residues. As DNA, the CDR3 is TGCGCCAGCAGCCAAGCGTCGATGAGGACAGACCTCTACGAGCAGTACTTC. It is translated as CASSQASMRTDLYEQYF.

The sample holds a few counts of this clonotype. This chain connects TRBV6-2 or TRBV6-3 to TRBJ1-1; D uncertain. The V gene lost 5 bases and the J gene lost 3 bases, with 10 bases spanning the gap. Germline-derived CDR1 and CDR2 are MNHEY and SVGEGT. The CDR3 covers 13 residues. The CDR3 DNA reads as TGTGCCAGCAGTACTGGTGTATACACTGAAGCTTTCTTT. It encodes CASSTGVYTEAFF.

The rearrangement links TRBV10-1 to TRBJ2-2, with 9 bases lining up with TRBD2. The J segment lost 6 bases and the V segment lost 6 bases, leaving 23 bases of the junction unmatched. Germline V CDR1 and CDR2: WNHNN, SYGVQD (reference sequence). The CDR3 totals 20 residues. The CDR3 protein is CASSAYILAGPTGVPGELFF. The CDR3 bases are TGCGCCAGCAGCGCCTACATTCTAGCGGGACCCACCGGGGTCCCCGGGGAGCTGTTTTTT.

The chain couples TRBV20-1 to TRBJ2-7; weak D call: TRBD1 (5 bases). The CDR3 is made up of 16 amino acids. V was cut by 0 bases and J by 0 bases, with 15 bases left in between. Germline lookup yields CDR1 DFQATT and CDR2 SNEGSKA (reference sequence). CDR3 sequence: CSARDRQGPFSYEQYF. In DNA form, the CDR3 reads TGCAGTGCTAGAGATAGGCAGGGCCCCTTCTCCTACGAGCAGTACTTC.

In this sample, this clonotype turned up many times. The rearrangement joins TRBV7-6 to TRBJ2-7; unclear D gene. V dropped 4 bases and J dropped 4 bases, with 20 bases sitting between them. The CDR3 totals 16 residues. The germline V gene has CDR1 SGHVS and CDR2 FNYEAQ. Here the CDR3 DNA reads TGTGCCAGCAGCTCCCGGGCCCGACAAACCGTTTACGAGCAGTACTTC. Translation: CASSSRARQTVYEQYF.

CDR3 bases: TGTGCCAGCAGCGGCGGGACAGGAGCTTACGAGCAGTACTTC. Its translation: CASSGGTGAYEQYF. The chain employs TRBV5-4 and TRBJ2-7; 8 bases align to TRBD1. Unmatched junction bases numbered 7, after V lost 4 bases and J lost 4 bases. Germline V gene sequence: CDR1 SGHNT, CDR2 YYREEE (reference sequence). This CDR3 has 14 amino acids.

This clonotype showed up just a few times. The V and J genes are TRBV20-1 and TRBJ2-1; D unclear. Germline assignment: CDR1 DFQATT and CDR2 SNEGSKA (reference sequence). The CDR3 is made up of 14 amino acids. The ends were cut back, 3 bases at V and 1 base at J, with 10 bases in the middle. CDR3 sequence (DNA): TGCAGTGCTAGGAATTATCGTTCCTACAATGAGCAGTTCTTC. Translated, it gives CSARNYRSYNEQFF.

This clonotype was recorded a few times. V gene TRBV12-3 or TRBV12-4 combines with J gene TRBJ2-7; possibly TRBD1 or TRBD2 for D (6 bases each). With 5 bases removed from V and 0 bases from J, the gap between germline ends came to 11 bases. The length of the CDR3 is 14 residues. CDR3 amino acids: CASSRSGASYEQYF. CDR3 in DNA: TGTGCCAGCAGTCGGTCGGGGGCCTCCTACGAGCAGTACTTC.

The V and J genes are TRBV5-6 and TRBJ1-6; 8 bases match TRBD1. The CDR3 consists of 17 residues. Per the germline V gene, CDR1 is SGHDT and CDR2 is YYEEEE. Unmatched junction bases numbered 11, after V lost 3 bases and J lost 6 bases. Here the CDR3 reads CASSSRADRATNSPLHF. CDR3 DNA: TGTGCCAGCAGCTCCAGGGCGGACAGGGCTACTAATTCACCCCTCCACTTT.

The chain links TRBV19 to TRBJ1-2, with no clear D. CDR3 length: 13 residues. Trimming left V 5 bases short and J 7 bases short, with 14 bases between. The germline gives CDR1 LNHDA, CDR2 SQIVND (reference sequence). CDR3 nucleotides: TGTGCCAGTAGTTCCACTAAATATTCTGGCTACACCTTC. Protein: CASSSTKYSGYTF.

The table lists this clonotype with a few counts. J is TRBJ2-3 and V is TRBV7-9; 8 bases are a match to TRBD1. This CDR3 region has 12 residues. The junction had 4 bases not matched to a gene; V was cut back by 8 bases and J by 6 bases. Germline V gives CDR1 SEHNR, CDR2 FQNEAQ (reference sequence). CDR3: CASGRQGDTQYF. CDR3 in DNA: TGTGCCAGCGGAAGACAGGGGGATACGCAGTATTTT.

This clonotype was observed a few times. The J gene is TRBJ2-1, the V gene TRBV11-2; D might be TRBD2 (5 bases). Per germline, CDR1 SGHAT and CDR2 FQNNGV. With 2 bases removed from V and 0 bases from J, the gap between germline ends came to 14 bases. This CDR3 spans 17 amino acids. CDR3 coding DNA: TGTGCCAGCAGCTTACGCGCTAGCCAGAGCTCCTACAATGAGCAGTTCTTC. It codes for CASSLRASQSSYNEQFF. The whole variable domain, filled in from reference TRBV11-2 and TRBJ2-1, reads EAGVAQSPRYKIIEKRQSVAFWCNPISGHATLYWYQQILGQGPKLLIQFQNNGVVDDSQLPKDRFSAERLKGVDSTLKIQPAKLEDSAVYLCASSLRASQSSYNEQFFGPGTRLTVL.

This clonotype has ten or more counts. This sequence joins TRBV5-1 and TRBJ2-1; D not resolved. V gave up 0 bases and J gave up 6 bases, with 13 bases separating them. The CDR3 runs to 15 residues. CDR1 is SGHRS, CDR2 YFSETQ, per germline. CDR3 DNA sequence: TGCGCCAGCAGCTTGGGGTGGGTGTCGGGCAATGAGCAGTTCTTC. Residues: CASSLGWVSGNEQFF.

There are many counts of this clonotype. The chain uses TRBV20-1 and TRBJ2-1, with a possible D match to TRBD2 (7 bases). The CDR3 contains 15 residues. Germline V gives CDR1 DFQATT, CDR2 SNEGSKA (reference sequence). With 2 bases removed from V and 4 bases from J, the gap between germline ends came to 15 bases. The CDR3: CSARSRGAGYNEQFF. The CDR3 DNA is TGCAGTGCTAGATCCCGGGGGGCGGGATACAATGAGCAGTTCTTC.

The sample holds a few counts of this clonotype. J is TRBJ1-2 and V is TRBV4-2; 12 nucleotides agree with TRBD1. Germline V gives CDR1 LGHNA, CDR2 YNFKEQ. The ends lost 4 bases at V and 3 bases at J; junction bases unmatched: 3. The CDR3 totals 15 residues. In DNA, the CDR3 is TGTGCCAGCAGCCCGGGACAGGGGGCGGACTATGGCTACACCTTC. Protein product: CASSPGQGADYGYTF.

Ten or more counts support this clonotype. This sequence joins TRBV25-1 and TRBJ1-1, with TRBD1 matching over 10 bases. Germline CDR1 is MGHDK and CDR2 is SYGVNS. The CDR3 covers 14 residues. The ends lost 6 bases at V and 0 bases at J; junction bases unmatched: 1. This CDR3 reads CASRTGGLNTEAFF. In DNA, the CDR3 is TGTGCCAGCAGGACAGGGGGCTTGAACACTGAAGCTTTCTTT.

The chain is built from TRBV5-1 and TRBJ2-3, with TRBD2 identical over 7 bases. Germline V lookup: CDR1 SGHRS, CDR2 YFSETQ. After removal of 4 bases from V and 6 bases from J, the junction contained 8 bases not matched to a gene. CDR3 length: 14 amino acids. The CDR3 DNA reads as TGCGCCAGCAGCACGGGGAGGGGAGGTGATACGCAGTATTTT. Translating gives CASSTGRGGDTQYF.

This clonotype has just a few counts. The V and J genes are TRBV11-3 and TRBJ2-2, with 8 bases identical to TRBD1. CDR3 length equals 15 residues. Germline-derived CDR1 and CDR2 are SGHNT and YENEEA. V lost 5 bases, J lost 3 bases, and 5 bases stayed unmatched. The CDR3 sequence: CASSQGTGDTGELFF. The CDR3 coding sequence is TGTGCCAGCAGCCAAGGGACAGGAGACACCGGGGAGCTGTTTTTT.

This clonotype appeared once. The CDR3 DNA follows: TGTGCCTGGATCTCGAGGACTAGCGGGAAAAAGGCGCAGTATTTT. This sequence encodes CAWISRTSGKKAQYF. The chain is built from TRBV30 and TRBJ2-3; the match to TRBD2 covers 12 bases. This CDR3 spans 15 amino acids. V lost 4 bases, J lost 10 bases, and 12 bases stayed unmatched. Per germline, CDR1 GTSNPN and CDR2 SVGIG (reference sequence).

The CDR3 DNA sequence: TGTGCCAGCACCTTATCCACGGGGTTGAATCAGCCCCAGCATTTT. This sequence encodes CASTLSTGLNQPQHF. The V and J genes are TRBV12-3 or TRBV12-4 and TRBJ1-5; D not resolved. The ends were cut back, 7 bases at V and 4 bases at J, with 17 bases in the middle. The CDR3 has 15 residues.

This clonotype was seen more than once but under ten times. This sequence joins TRBV28 and TRBJ2-5, with D tentatively TRBD1 (5 bases). From germline, CDR1 is MDHEN and CDR2 SYDVKM. V dropped 5 bases and J dropped 1 base, with 11 bases sitting between them. The CDR3 runs to 14 residues. CDR3 DNA sequence: TGTGCCAGCAGTCCCTCTGACAGCCAAGAGACCCAGTACTTC. Amino acids: CASSPSDSQETQYF. Full variable domain (remainder filled in from reference TRBV28 and TRBJ2-5): DVKVTQSSRYLVKRTGEKVFLECVQDMDHENMFWYRQDPGLGLRLIYFSYDVKMKEKGDIPEGYSVSREKKERFSLILESASTNQTSMYLCASSPSDSQETQYFGPGTRLLVL.

The chain couples TRBV5-1 to TRBJ1-2; 9 bases map to TRBD1. The germline V gene encodes CDR1 SGHRS and CDR2 YFSETQ. The CDR3 sequence is 14 residues long. V dropped 4 bases and J dropped 2; count of bases not matched to a gene: 3. CDR3 sequence: CASSAGTGNYGYTF. The CDR3 bases are TGCGCCAGCAGCGCGGGGACAGGGAACTATGGCTACACCTTC. Together with reference TRBV5-1 and TRBJ1-2, the CDR3 gives the full variable domain: KAGVTQTPRYLIKTRGQQVTLSCSPISGHRSVSWYQQTPGQGLQFLFEYFSETQRNKGNFPGRFSGRQFSNSRSEMNVSTLELGDSALYLCASSAGTGNYGYTFGSGTRLTVV.

This sequence joins TRBV11-2 and TRBJ2-2, with 8 bases identical to TRBD1. V lost 2 bases to trimming and J lost 3 bases; unmatched junction nucleotides: 5. Germline CDR1 is SGHAT and CDR2 is FQNNGV. CDR3 size: 16 residues. CDR3 nucleotide sequence: TGTGCCAGCAGCTTACGCGACAGGGGTTACACCGGGGAGCTGTTTTTT. Protein sequence: CASSLRDRGYTGELFF. Full variable domain (outside the CDR3, taken from reference TRBV11-2 and TRBJ2-2): EAGVAQSPRYKIIEKRQSVAFWCNPISGHATLYWYQQILGQGPKLLIQFQNNGVVDDSQLPKDRFSAERLKGVDSTLKIQPAKLEDSAVYLCASSLRDRGYTGELFFGEGSRLTVL.

Only a few counts were recorded for this clonotype. The gene calls are TRBV6-5 and TRBJ2-1; TRBD2 aligns across 15 bases. The length of the CDR3 is 19 residues. The V gene end was trimmed by 0 bases and the J gene end by 0 bases; junction bases not matched to a gene: 3. Germline assignment: CDR1 MNHEY and CDR2 SVGAGI. The CDR3 region is CASSYSGLAGGSSYNEQFF. The CDR3 nucleotides are TGTGCCAGCAGTTACTCCGGACTAGCGGGGGGGAGCTCCTACAATGAGCAGTTCTTC.

J is TRBJ1-1 and V is TRBV7-2; the D is unclear. Germline CDR1 and CDR2: SGHTA and FQGNSA. Trimming cost V 5 bases and J 2 bases, with 9 bases left between them. The CDR3 contains 13 residues. CDR3 DNA sequence: TGTGCCAGCAGCCCGGACTTCAACACTGAAGCTTTCTTT. This gives the protein CASSPDFNTEAFF. The full variable domain, with the rest looked up from reference TRBV7-2 and TRBJ1-1, is GAGVSQSPSNKVTEKGKDVELRCDPISGHTALYWYRQSLGQGLEFLIYFQGNSAPDKSGLPSDRFSAERTGGSVSTLTIQRTQQEDSAVYLCASSPDFNTEAFFGQGTRLTVV.

This clonotype was seen many times. This rearrangement joins TRBV7-2 to TRBJ2-1; D may be TRBD2 (5 bases). Germline loops: CDR1 SGHTA, CDR2 FQGNSA. The CDR3 consists of 12 residues. With 6 bases removed from V and 9 bases from J, the gap between germline ends came to 12 bases. CDR3 in DNA: TGTGCCAGCAGGGACTCGAGCGGTGAGCAGTTCTTC. It is translated as CASRDSSGEQFF.

V usage is TRBV25-1 and J usage is TRBJ2-7, with D hard to call. Trimming took off 1 base at V and 2 bases at J, with 9 bases between the two ends. CDR1 is MGHDK, CDR2 SYGVNS, per germline. There are 14 residues in the CDR3. CDR3 DNA sequence: TGTGCCAGCAGTGAATCCGCAGTTGCCTACGAGCAGTACTTC. Residues: CASSESAVAYEQYF.

The V call is TRBV29-1, the J call TRBJ1-2; D is unresolved. The CDR3 extends over 11 amino acids. Trimming removed 4 bases from V and 4 bases from J, with 7 bases in between. Per the germline V gene, CDR1 is SQVTM and CDR2 is ANQGSEA. The CDR3 region has the DNA TGCAGCGTTGTACAGAGCTATGGCTACACCTTC. Its translation is CSVVQSYGYTF.